The 13 T cell receptor beta chains reported below all come from one sample, sequenced in a study of cytomegalovirus exposure and HLA in healthy donors. PCR amplification relied on 60 Vbeta primers (plus 13 Jbeta primers). Clones were sequenced by immunoSEQ multiplex PCR, and TCRdb holds only the in-frame ones, with some missing. Of 120,000 to 150,000 clones in the sample, 70% to 85% were seen once. The specimen sequenced was PBMCs. The receptors derive from a woman aged 40-49 years in good health and CMV-seronegative.

This clone was observed once. The chain uses TRBV5-1 and TRBJ2-3; D remains unclear. CDR1 and CDR2 (germline): SGHRS, YFSETQ. Trimming cost V 0 bases and J 1 base, with 9 bases left between them. The CDR3 is 15 residues long. The CDR3 sequence: CASSLGNTGTDTQYF. The CDR3 bases are TGCGCCAGCAGCTTGGGAAATACTGGCACAGATACGCAGTATTTT.

This clone showed up just a few times. The V and J genes are TRBV19 and TRBJ2-5; TRBD2 might be the D (7 bases). Germline-derived CDR1 and CDR2 are LNHDA and SQIVND (reference sequence). V lost 3 bases, J lost 3 bases, and 14 bases lay in between. The CDR3 totals 15 residues. As DNA, the CDR3 is TGTGCCAGTAGTATGGGAGGGACATGGGAAGAGACCCAGTACTTC. This encodes CASSMGGTWEETQYF.

This clone came up once. The chain employs TRBV7-6 and TRBJ2-7; 7 bases align to TRBD1. Trimming took 3 bases from V and 3 from J; bases not matched to a gene: 2. The CDR3 sequence is 13 residues long. Germline V gene lookup returns CDR1 SGHVS and CDR2 FNYEAQ. The CDR3, as DNA: TGTGCCAGCAGCTTGGGACAGAACTACGAGCAGTACTTC. Protein: CASSLGQNYEQYF.

The V and J genes are TRBV27 and TRBJ1-1; D gene ambiguous. The V gene lost 9 bases and the J gene lost 1 base, with 9 bases spanning the gap. The CDR3 runs 12 residues. Germline CDR1 and CDR2: MNHEY and SMNVEV (reference sequence). The chain's CDR3 is CARLTENTEAFF. For the CDR3, the DNA is TGTGCCAGACTTACAGAGAACACTGAAGCTTTCTTT.

The V and J genes are TRBV7-2 and TRBJ1-1, with D possibly being TRBD1 (5 bases). The CDR3 is made up of 18 amino acids. The ends were cut back, 2 bases at V and 0 bases at J, with 19 bases in the middle. Germline CDR1 SGHTA, CDR2 FQGNSA. The CDR3 loop is CASSLIDGSDSMNTEAFF. The CDR3 DNA is TGTGCCAGCAGCTTAATAGACGGATCAGACAGTATGAACACTGAAGCTTTCTTT.

This chain joins TRBV28 and TRBJ1-1; TRBD1 agrees at 8 bases. CDR1 MDHEN and CDR2 SYDVKM come from the germline V gene. J was trimmed by 5 bases and V by 7 bases; bases with no gene match: 15. CDR3 size: 16 residues. The CDR3 coding sequence is TGTGCCAGCACACGACCCCCTGGACAGGGAGGAACTGAAGCTTTCTTT. Translating gives CASTRPPGQGGTEAFF.

The chain combines TRBV7-9 with TRBJ1-1, with D uncertain. Germline assignment: CDR1 SEHNR and CDR2 FQNEAQ (reference sequence). The CDR3 sequence is 18 residues long. V dropped 0 bases and J dropped 1 base, with 18 bases sitting between them. CDR3 sequence reads: CASSLAGVHVFRNTEAFF. In DNA form, the CDR3 reads TGTGCCAGCAGCTTAGCCGGGGTCCACGTCTTTCGGAACACTGAAGCTTTCTTT.

The V call is TRBV7-3, the J call TRBJ2-7; 7 nucleotides align to TRBD1. The V gene end was trimmed by 5 bases and the J gene end by 2 bases; junction bases not matched to a gene: 3. The CDR3 has 13 residues. CDR1 is SGHTA and CDR2 is FQGTGA in the germline V gene. CDR3 loop: CASSPTGAYEQYF. CDR3 nucleotide sequence: TGTGCCAGCAGCCCCACAGGGGCCTACGAGCAGTACTTC.

This rearrangement joins TRBV2 to TRBJ2-7; D may be TRBD2 (5 bases). Germline V gene sequence: CDR1 SNHLY, CDR2 FYNNEI. This CDR3 comprises 11 residues. V lost 11 bases to trimming and J lost 3 bases, with 11 bases between them. The CDR3 reads CAGGLYYEQYF. The CDR3 bases are TGTGCCGGCGGACTCTACTACGAGCAGTACTTC.

The chain is built from TRBV28 and TRBJ1-5; a possible D gene is TRBD1 (6 bases). The CDR3 loop spans 14 amino acids. V was clipped by 2 bases and J by 5 bases, with 10 bases between them. The germline V gene encodes CDR1 MDHEN and CDR2 SYDVKM. The CDR3 DNA reads TGTGCCAGCAGTTTACGCAGGGGATATCAGCCCCAGCATTTT. It encodes CASSLRRGYQPQHF.

The V gene is TRBV28, the J gene TRBJ1-4, with unresolved D. The CDR3 runs 14 residues. Trimming removed 1 base at V and 5 bases at J, with 8 bases between. The germline V gene encodes CDR1 MDHEN and CDR2 SYDVKM. CDR3 nucleotides: TGTGCCAGCAGTTTATATGGGCAAAATGAAAAACTGTTTTTT. Protein product: CASSLYGQNEKLFF.

The chain couples TRBV7-2 to TRBJ2-2, with D tentatively TRBD1 (6 bases). The CDR3 has 15 amino acids. Germline assignment: CDR1 SGHTA and CDR2 FQGNSA. V dropped 2 bases and J dropped 8 bases, with 15 bases sitting between them. CDR3 bases: TGTGCCAGCAGCTTATCAGGCAGGGGATTAGGGGAGCTGTTTTTT. Translated: CASSLSGRGLGELFF.

The chain combines TRBV30 with TRBJ2-7, with a possible D match to TRBD2 (5 bases). V lost 1 base, J lost 4 bases, and 8 bases lay in between. The CDR3 consists of 12 residues. In germline, CDR1 is GTSNPN, CDR2 SVGIG (reference sequence). The CDR3 bases are TGTGCCTGGAGTGCGGACTTTTACGAGCAGTACTTC. Amino acid sequence: CAWSADFYEQYF.